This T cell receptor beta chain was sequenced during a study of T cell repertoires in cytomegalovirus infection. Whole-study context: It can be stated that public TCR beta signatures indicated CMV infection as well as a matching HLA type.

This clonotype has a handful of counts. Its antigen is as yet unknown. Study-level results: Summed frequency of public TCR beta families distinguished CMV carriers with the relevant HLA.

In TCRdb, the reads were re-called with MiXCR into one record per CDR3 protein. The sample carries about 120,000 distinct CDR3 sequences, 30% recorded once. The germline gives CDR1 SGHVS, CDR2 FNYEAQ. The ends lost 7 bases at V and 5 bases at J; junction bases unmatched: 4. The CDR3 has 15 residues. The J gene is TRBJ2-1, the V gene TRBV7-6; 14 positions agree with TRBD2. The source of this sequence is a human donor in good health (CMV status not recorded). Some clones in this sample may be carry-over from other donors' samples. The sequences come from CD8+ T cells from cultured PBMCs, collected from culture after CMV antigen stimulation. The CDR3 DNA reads TGTGCCAGCACCCGGGGACTAGCGGGGGACAATGAGCAGTTCTTC. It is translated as CASTRGLAGDNEQFF.